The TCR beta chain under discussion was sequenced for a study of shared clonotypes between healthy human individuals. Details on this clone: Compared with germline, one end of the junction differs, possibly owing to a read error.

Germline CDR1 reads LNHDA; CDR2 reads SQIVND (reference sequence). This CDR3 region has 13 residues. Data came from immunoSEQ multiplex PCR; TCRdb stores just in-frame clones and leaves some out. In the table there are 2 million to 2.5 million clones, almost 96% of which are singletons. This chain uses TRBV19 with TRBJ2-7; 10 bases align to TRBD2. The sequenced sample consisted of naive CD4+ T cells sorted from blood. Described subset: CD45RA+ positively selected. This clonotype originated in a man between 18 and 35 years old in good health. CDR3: CASSVTTSGNAWF. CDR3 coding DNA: TGTGCCAGTAGTGTAACAACTAGCGGGAATGCTTGGTTC.